The TCR beta chain described here comes from a study of blood T cell repertoires in COVID-19. Clones were sequenced by immunoSEQ multiplex PCR, and TCRdb holds only the in-frame ones, with some missing. The table lists approximately 280,000 clones, around 85% of them singletons. This CDR3 has 16 residues. V lost 3 bases and J lost 4, with 18 bases in between. Germline CDR1 SGHVS, CDR2 FQNEAQ. This chain joins TRBV7-8 and TRBJ2-5; possible D gene TRBD2, 6 bases. The sequenced sample was PBMCs or T cells enriched from blood (not recorded which). This TCR was recovered from a woman aged 50 to 65 who had recovered from COVID-19. The CDR3 here is CASSFAPRELGETQYF. CDR3 nucleotides: TGTGCCAGCAGCTTCGCCCCCCGGGAGCTGGGAGAGACCCAGTACTTC.